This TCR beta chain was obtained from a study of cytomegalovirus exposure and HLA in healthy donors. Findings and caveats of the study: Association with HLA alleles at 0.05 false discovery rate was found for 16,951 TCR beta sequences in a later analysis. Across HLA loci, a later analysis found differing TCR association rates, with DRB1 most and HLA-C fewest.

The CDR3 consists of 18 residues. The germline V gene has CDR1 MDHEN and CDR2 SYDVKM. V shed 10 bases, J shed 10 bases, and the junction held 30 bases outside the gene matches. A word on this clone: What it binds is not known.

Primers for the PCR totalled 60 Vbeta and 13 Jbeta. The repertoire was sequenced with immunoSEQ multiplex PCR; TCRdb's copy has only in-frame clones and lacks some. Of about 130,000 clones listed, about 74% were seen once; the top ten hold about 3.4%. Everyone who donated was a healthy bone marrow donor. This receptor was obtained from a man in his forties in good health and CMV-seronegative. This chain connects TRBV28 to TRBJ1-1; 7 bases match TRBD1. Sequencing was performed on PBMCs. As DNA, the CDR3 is TGTGCCACCAAAACCTCCGGGACAGCCCCCTTTTTCTTCTTCGGAGCTTTCTTT. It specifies CATKTSGTAPFFFFGAFF.